This T cell receptor beta chain was identified in a study of T cell responses to AZD1222 COVID-19 vaccine. The CDR3 totals 14 residues. Trimming stripped 1 base from V and 8 bases from J, with 15 bases between. CDR1 SGHDT and CDR2 YYEEEE come from the germline V gene. Clones were read by immunoSEQ multiplex PCR, and TCRdb kept only the in-frame ones, dropping some. The table records 150,000 to 200,000 clones, about 92% of them present only once. This specimen was peripheral blood, taken 28 days after the second dose of the MenACWY control vaccine. The J gene is TRBJ1-2, the V gene TRBV5-6; no firm D call. The receptor comes from an adult who received the MenACWY meningococcal vaccine as a control. The CDR3 loop reads CASSLIVGTQGYTF. Written as DNA, the CDR3 is TGTGCCAGCAGCTTGATAGTGGGTACCCAAGGCTACACCTTC.